This entry is about one TCR beta chain. Its antigen remains unknown. Compared with germline, one end of the junction differs, possibly owing to a read error. Germline loops: CDR1 SEHNR, CDR2 FQNEAQ (reference sequence). The CDR3 extends over 12 amino acids. Amplification used 60 Vbeta primers and 13 Jbeta primers. Sequencing was performed with immunoSEQ multiplex PCR; in TCRdb, only in-frame clones are kept and a portion is missing. The data show around 120,000 clones, less than 85% seen once. This sample stems from a study of cytomegalovirus exposure and HLA in healthy donors. Findings and caveats of the study: Most TCRs appeared rarely, but some public TCRs recurred in many donors. There were reportedly fewer N-insertions in an Asian-associated ancestry cluster than the approximately 670-donor mean, in a later analysis. CMV serostatus was the only immune exposure information that was available.

Healthy bone marrow donors formed the donor group. The chain couples TRBV7-9 to TRBJ1-2, with D maybe TRBD1 (6 bases). The receptor was derived from a male donor in good health and CMV-seronegative. Sequenced material: PBMCs. Written as DNA, the CDR3 is TGTTCCAGCAGAGAAACAGGGTCTGGCTACACCTTC. Protein sequence: CSSRETGSGYTF.